Shown below are 18 T cell receptor beta chains from a single sample sequenced in a study of low-dose radiotherapy and immunotherapy resistance in tumors. Stated time point: before trial treatment. It was with a constant-region primer and a V-primer adapter that TCRs were amplified over around 18 PCR cycles. TCRdb independently ran MiXCR on the reads; one entry per CDR3 protein. The sample lists tens of thousands of distinct CDR3 sequences; 12% were seen once. Sequenced material: PBMCs, taken before treatment. These receptors came from a female donor with ovarian cancer.

This clonotype showed up many times. This chain joins TRBV5-8 and TRBJ2-2; D gene ambiguous. CDR1 and CDR2 (germline): SGHTS, YDEGEE. The CDR3 spans 13 residues. V was pared by 1 base and J by 4 bases, with 5 bases between. The CDR3 protein is CASSLTVTGELFF. Here the CDR3 DNA reads TGTGCCAGCAGCTTGACGGTCACCGGGGAGCTGTTTTTT.

This clonotype has ten or more counts. The chain employs TRBV5-1 and TRBJ1-2, with D maybe TRBD1 (5 bases). Germline assignment: CDR1 SGHRS and CDR2 YFSETQ. CDR3 length: 14 amino acids. Trimming removed 0 bases from V and 8 bases from J, with 14 bases in between. This CDR3 is CASSLARGQGGYTF. CDR3 sequence (DNA): TGCGCCAGCAGCTTGGCCCGGGGCCAGGGAGGCTACACCTTC.

This clonotype was picked up many times. The chain joins TRBV12-3 or TRBV12-4 to TRBJ1-4; D is possibly TRBD1 (6 bases). The V gene lost 9 bases and the J gene lost 8 bases, with 22 bases spanning the gap. CDR3 length: 15 residues. The CDR3 loop reads CASRGAIERGEKLFF. The CDR3 DNA sequence: TGTGCCAGTAGGGGGGCCATCGAGAGGGGCGAAAAACTGTTTTTT.

In this sample, this clonotype turned up many times. V usage is TRBV4-1 and J usage is TRBJ1-4, with D unresolved. Germline loops: CDR1 MGHRA, CDR2 YSYEKL. V lost 1 base to trimming and J lost 5 bases, with 11 bases between them. The CDR3 runs to 15 residues. The CDR3 region has the DNA TGCGCCAGCAGCCAAGCGATGGGATTAAATGAAAAACTGTTTTTT. It translates to CASSQAMGLNEKLFF.

Ten or more counts support this clonotype. The rearrangement links TRBV10-3 to TRBJ1-5, with 7 bases lining up with TRBD1. Unmatched junction bases numbered 2, after V lost 2 bases and J lost 7 bases. Germline V gene data show CDR1 as ENHRY and CDR2 as SYGVKD. This CDR3 region has 13 residues. The DNA for the CDR3 is TGTGCCATCAGTGAGGACAGGGAGCAGCCCCAGCATTTT. Translating it yields CAISEDREQPQHF.

In this sample, this clonotype turned up many times. This rearrangement joins TRBV19 to TRBJ2-7; D is possibly TRBD1 or TRBD2 (5 bases each). CDR1 LNHDA and CDR2 SQIVND come from the germline V gene (reference sequence). This CDR3 has 15 residues. V was cut by 2 bases and J by 6 bases, with 17 bases left in between. The CDR3: CASSIFIGTPGEQYF. The CDR3 DNA follows: TGTGCCAGTAGTATATTTATCGGGACGCCGGGCGAGCAGTACTTC.

At least ten counts were recorded for this clonotype. The rearrangement links TRBV9 to TRBJ1-1; 8 bases fit TRBD1. The J segment lost 0 bases and the V segment lost 3 bases, leaving 1 base of the junction unmatched. Germline V lookup: CDR1 SGDLS, CDR2 YYNGEE. There are 14 residues in the CDR3. CDR3 residues: CASSGDRLNTEAFF. The CDR3 nucleotides read TGTGCCAGCAGCGGGGACAGGTTGAACACTGAAGCTTTCTTT.

A word on this clonotype: With a far larger clone one base away, a read error is the likely cause. CDR3 coding DNA: TGTGCCAGCAGGGTACGGGACCGCGGGACTAGAGGGAGGGCCTACGAGCAGTACTTC. Protein: CASRVRDRGTRGRAYEQYF. This chain links TRBV13 with TRBJ2-7; 8 bases agree with TRBD2. The V segment lost 6 bases and the J segment 2 bases; nucleotides outside the gene matches: 21. The length of the CDR3 is 19 residues. Germline V CDR1 and CDR2: PRHDT, FYEKMQ (reference sequence).

This clonotype was seen repeatedly, ten times or more. This chain links TRBV6-2 or TRBV6-3 with TRBJ2-7; possibly TRBD1 or TRBD2 for D (5 bases each). The CDR3 has 14 residues. V lost 8 bases, J lost 3 bases, and 17 bases lay in between. In germline, CDR1 is MNHEY, CDR2 SVGEGT. This CDR3 reads CASGGRLGDYEQYF. The DNA for the CDR3 is TGTGCCAGCGGAGGACGCTTAGGGGACTACGAGCAGTACTTC.

The sample holds many counts of this clonotype. Here the CDR3 DNA reads TGTGCCAGCAGTGAGGGGGGGACTCCCAGCCGTGGGCAGTACTTC. Amino acid sequence: CASSEGGTPSRGQYF. The rearrangement joins TRBV6-1 to TRBJ2-7, with TRBD2 matching 7 bases. The CDR3 has 15 residues. The junction had 14 bases not matched to a gene; V was cut back by 3 bases and J by 9 bases. The germline V gene has CDR1 MNHNS and CDR2 SASEGT.

This clonotype came up many times. DNA of the CDR3: TGTGCCAGCAGTATGGGACAGGGTGACGAGCAGTACTTC. As protein: CASSMGQGDEQYF. V is TRBV28 and J is TRBJ2-7; TRBD1 matches at 9 bases. This CDR3 is built from 13 residues. CDR1 is MDHEN, CDR2 SYDVKM, per germline. After removal of 5 bases from V and 5 bases from J, the junction contained 4 bases not matched to a gene. Using reference TRBV28 and TRBJ2-7 for the parts outside the CDR3, the full variable domain is DVKVTQSSRYLVKRTGEKVFLECVQDMDHENMFWYRQDPGLGLRLIYFSYDVKMKEKGDIPEGYSVSREKKERFSLILESASTNQTSMYLCASSMGQGDEQYFGPGTRLTVT.

In its sample, this clonotype was seen many times. The rearrangement joins TRBV5-4 to TRBJ2-5, with D tentatively TRBD1 (5 bases). Germline V lookup: CDR1 SGHNT, CDR2 YYREEE (reference sequence). This CDR3 is built from 14 residues. Trimming stripped 0 bases from V and 4 bases from J, with 10 bases between. CDR3 residues: CASSLGGYPETQYF. Written as DNA, the CDR3 is TGTGCCAGCAGCTTGGGGGGCTACCCAGAGACCCAGTACTTC.

The chain is built from TRBV7-9 and TRBJ1-4; maybe TRBD1 (5 bases). V was clipped by 6 bases and J by 2 bases, with 7 bases between them. Germline CDR1 is SEHNR and CDR2 is FQNEAQ (reference sequence). The CDR3 length is 13 residues. The CDR3 here is CASRGGTNEKLFF. CDR3 DNA: TGTGCCAGCAGGGGGGGGACTAATGAAAAACTGTTTTTT.

This clonotype showed up many times. This chain joins TRBV4-1 and TRBJ2-7, with 12 bases matching TRBD2. The CDR3 is 16 amino acids. CDR1 MGHRA and CDR2 YSYEKL come from the germline V gene. With V trimmed by 1 base and J by 6 bases, 7 bases remained unmatched. This CDR3 reads CASSQAGTSGFFEQYF. DNA for the CDR3: TGCGCCAGCAGCCAAGCCGGGACTAGCGGGTTTTTCGAGCAGTACTTC.

This clonotype appeared many times. The chain joins TRBV30 to TRBJ1-3; D remains ambiguous. The CDR3 runs 13 residues. V lost 4 bases to trimming and J lost 4 bases, with 11 bases between them. Germline CDR1 reads GTSNPN; CDR2 reads SVGIG (reference sequence). The CDR3 loop is CAWTDQSGNTIYF. The CDR3 DNA follows: TGTGCCTGGACCGATCAATCGGGAAACACCATATATTTT. Drawing the rest from reference TRBV30 and TRBJ1-3, the complete variable domain is SQTIHQWPATLVQPVGSPLSLECTVEGTSNPNLYWYRQAAGRGLQLLFYSVGIGQISSEVPQNLSASRPQDRQFILSSKKLLLSDSGFYLCAWTDQSGNTIYFGEGSWLTVV.

This clonotype showed up many times. The chain links TRBV18 to TRBJ1-1; D call uncertain. Germline CDR1 is KGHSH and CDR2 is LQKENI. The CDR3 covers 13 residues. The ends were cut back, 2 bases at V and 0 bases at J, with 4 bases in the middle. The CDR3 region has the DNA TGTGCCAGCTCACCAGGGCTGAACACTGAAGCTTTCTTT. Translated, it gives CASSPGLNTEAFF. Full variable domain (remainder filled in from reference TRBV18 and TRBJ1-1): NAGVMQNPRHLVRRRGQEARLRCSPMKGHSHVYWYRQLPEEGLKFMVYLQKENIIDESGMPKERFSAEFPKEGPSILRIQQVVRGDSAAYFCASSPGLNTEAFFGQGTRLTVV.

This clonotype was recorded at least ten times. The chain recombines TRBV20-1 with TRBJ2-1, with 11 bases lining up with TRBD2. The ends lost 6 bases at V and 1 base at J; junction bases unmatched: 8. Germline lookup yields CDR1 DFQATT and CDR2 SNEGSKA (reference sequence). This CDR3 comprises 16 residues. The CDR3 bases are TGCAGTGCGAAATCCCCTAGCGGGAGGTCCTACAATGAGCAGTTCTTC. Its protein is CSAKSPSGRSYNEQFF.

The table lists this clonotype with many counts. The rearrangement uses TRBV29-1 and TRBJ1-2; 7 nucleotides agree with TRBD1. The CDR3 sequence is 11 residues long. Losses at the gene ends were 5 bases for V and 3 bases for J; bases not matched to a gene: 0. Germline V lookup: CDR1 SQVTM, CDR2 ANQGSEA. CDR3 nucleotide sequence: TGCAGCGTTCAGGGGGACTATGGCTACACCTTC. Translated, it gives CSVQGDYGYTF.